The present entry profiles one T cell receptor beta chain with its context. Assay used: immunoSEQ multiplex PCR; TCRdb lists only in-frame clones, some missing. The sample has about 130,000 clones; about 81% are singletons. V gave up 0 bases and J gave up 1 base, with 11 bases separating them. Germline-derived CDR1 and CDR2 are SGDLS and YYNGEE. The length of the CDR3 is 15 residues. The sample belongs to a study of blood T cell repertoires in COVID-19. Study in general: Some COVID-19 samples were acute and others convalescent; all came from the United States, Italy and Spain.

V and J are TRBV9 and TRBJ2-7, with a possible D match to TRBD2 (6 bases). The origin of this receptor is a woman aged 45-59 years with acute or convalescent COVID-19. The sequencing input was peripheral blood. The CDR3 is CASSVDPSASYEQYF. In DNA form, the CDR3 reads TGTGCCAGCAGCGTAGATCCTAGCGCGTCCTACGAGCAGTACTTC.